The clone carrying this T cell receptor beta chain was detected only a few times. This entry belongs to a study of OX40 agonist ivuxolimab in advanced cancers. For the study at large: It was ivuxolimab, an agonistic anti-OX40 (CD134) antibody, that patients were treated with. Enrolled patients in dose escalation had cancers that were hepatocellular carcinoma, melanoma, renal cell or head and neck cancer.

Produced via immunoSEQ multiplex PCR; TCRdb's table is partial and in-frame only. The sample lists over 55,000 clones, 85% to 90% occurring once. The material was CD4+ or CD8+ T cells sorted from blood, obtained in a trial of the OX40 agonist ivuxolimab. The source is an adult with an advanced solid tumor such as melanoma, head and neck, liver or kidney cancer.

The CDR3 DNA is TGCGCCAGCAGCCAAGACAGCTCTATTGGTGGCTACACCTTC. Protein product: CASSQDSSIGGYTF. The chain joins TRBV4-1 to TRBJ1-2; D remains unclear. This CDR3 has 14 residues. Trimming stripped 0 bases from V and 7 bases from J, with 12 bases between. CDR1 and CDR2 (germline): MGHRA, YSYEKL.